Here is one T cell receptor beta chain with its context. The protocol was immunoSEQ multiplex PCR, while the TCRdb copy is restricted to in-frame clones and leaves out a portion. The table includes 40,000 to 55,000 clones, 80% to 95% detected once. This specimen belongs to a study of T cell changes during pregnancy in multiple sclerosis. The V gene end was trimmed by 0 bases and the J gene end by 3 bases; junction bases not matched to a gene: 2. CDR1 PRHDT and CDR2 FYEKMQ come from the germline V gene (reference sequence). This CDR3 has 15 amino acids. This chain connects TRBV13 to TRBJ2-7; TRBD2 matches 10 bases. The receptor was derived from a female donor with multiple sclerosis, enrolled in a pregnancy study. Source: CD8+ T cells from peripheral blood mononuclear cells, taken after pregnancy. CDR3 sequence: CASSLGPSGSYEQYF. The CDR3, as DNA: TGTGCCAGCAGCTTAGGGCCTAGCGGGAGCTACGAGCAGTACTTC.